This T cell receptor beta chain was sequenced for a study of cytomegalovirus exposure and HLA in healthy donors. In the PCR, 60 Vbeta and 13 Jbeta primers were used. Some clones are missing from TCRdb's copy, which holds only in-frame ones; the method was immunoSEQ multiplex PCR. Of tens of thousands of clones detected, around 78% appear once; the ten largest clones hold around 0.53%. Regarding this clone: Its specificity is unknown.

Study results and caveats: TCR sequences were mostly rare, though some public TCRs occurred in many donors.

Germline values: CDR1 SGHVS, CDR2 FNYEAQ. Trimming took off 1 base at V and 0 bases at J, with 12 bases between the two ends. The CDR3 sequence is 16 residues long. The chain employs TRBV7-6 and TRBJ1-2; the D gene is possibly TRBD1 (5 bases). The sample taken for sequencing was PBMCs. This TCR derives from a man in his thirties or forties in good health and CMV-seronegative. The CDR3 coding sequence is TGTGCCAGCAGCTTAGGGGTGGGGCCCGCTAACTATGGCTACACCTTC. This translates into CASSLGVGPANYGYTF.